The 18 T cell receptor beta chains listed next were all sequenced from one sample in a study of blood T cell repertoires in COVID-19. Sequenced by immunoSEQ multiplex PCR; TCRdb stores in-frame clones only, minus some. This sample has about 180,000 clones, with roughly 80% found just once. The material sequenced was PBMCs or T cells enriched from blood (not recorded which). The receptors originated from a man aged 60 to 69 who had been exposed to COVID-19.

The rearrangement links TRBV16 to TRBJ1-6; 11 nucleotides agree with TRBD1. Germline CDR1 and CDR2: KGHSY and FQNENV. CDR3 length equals 21 residues. Germline trimming cut 4 bases from V and 7 bases from J; bases unmatched to any gene: 21. In DNA, the CDR3 is TGTGCCAGCAGCCGAGACGCTCCGGACAGGGGGCGCGTATCTAACAATTCACCCCTCCACTTT. Its translation: CASSRDAPDRGRVSNNSPLHF.

The chain is built from TRBV6-5 and TRBJ2-7; TRBD1 might be the D (6 bases). The CDR3 loop spans 11 amino acids. The V end lost 7 bases, the J end lost 2 bases, and 6 bases lay between the germline ends. Germline V CDR1 and CDR2: MNHEY, SVGAGI. This CDR3 is CASNRAYEQYF. The CDR3 bases are TGTGCCAGCAACAGGGCCTACGAGCAGTACTTC.

This chain uses TRBV9 with TRBJ1-4; TRBD1 matches at 8 bases. V lost 0 bases and J lost 4; bases outside the gene matches: 5. Germline CDR1 reads SGDLS; CDR2 reads YYNGEE. This CDR3 has 16 residues. The CDR3 is CASSVGTGIDNEKLFF. CDR3 in DNA: TGTGCCAGCAGCGTAGGGACAGGGATTGATAATGAAAAACTGTTTTTT.

The CDR3 protein is CASSVRTSNTDTQYF. The CDR3 DNA reads as TGTGCCAGCAGCGTCAGGACTAGCAACACAGATACGCAGTATTTT. V usage is TRBV9 and J usage is TRBJ2-3; 8 bases agree with TRBD2. The CDR3 sequence is 15 residues long. V trimming: 2 bases; J trimming: 2 bases; junction bases outside the gene matches: 4. CDR1 SGDLS and CDR2 YYNGEE come from the germline V gene. The full variable domain, completed using reference TRBV9 and TRBJ2-3, is DSGVTQTPKHLITATGQRVTLRCSPRSGDLSVYWYQQSLDQGLQFLIQYYNGEERAKGNILERFSAQQFPDLHSELNLSSLELGDSALYFCASSVRTSNTDTQYFGPGTRLTVL.

V gene TRBV11-2 combines with J gene TRBJ1-2, with 9 bases lining up with TRBD1. Germline-derived CDR1 and CDR2 are SGHAT and FQNNGV. Trimming cost V 5 bases and J 4 bases; bases outside gene matches: 11. The CDR3 has 16 residues. CDR3 DNA: TGTGCCAGCAGCCCTATGAGGGGACAGGGAAGCTATGGCTACACCTTC. It translates to CASSPMRGQGSYGYTF.

The chain couples TRBV5-1 to TRBJ2-1; D gene uncertain. V lost 4 bases to trimming and J lost 7 bases, with 15 bases between them. Germline CDR1 reads SGHRS; CDR2 reads YFSETQ. This CDR3 is 14 amino acids long. CDR3 loop: CASSPEPEKNEQFF. The CDR3 DNA follows: TGCGCCAGCAGCCCGGAGCCGGAGAAGAATGAGCAGTTCTTC.

The V gene is TRBV2, the J gene TRBJ1-1; TRBD1 aligns across 8 bases. From germline, CDR1 is SNHLY and CDR2 FYNNEI. This CDR3 contains 15 residues. V was clipped by 3 bases and J by 11 bases; unmatched bases: 14. CDR3 residues: CASSERIQGGAAAFF. The DNA of the CDR3 is TGTGCCAGCAGTGAGCGAATACAGGGGGGCGCGGCGGCTTTCTTT. The whole variable domain, remainder taken from reference TRBV2 and TRBJ1-1, is EPEVTQTPSHQVTQMGQEVILRCVPISNHLYFYWYRQILGQKVEFLVSFYNNEISEKSEIFDDQFSVERPDGSNFTLKIRSTKLEDSAMYFCASSERIQGGAAAFFGQGTRLTVV.

Here the CDR3 reads CASSQEGSGVNTIYF. The DNA for the CDR3 is TGCGCCAGCAGCCAAGAAGGAAGCGGGGTGAACACCATATATTTT. The genes are TRBV4-1 and TRBJ1-3; D is ambiguous. This CDR3 region has 15 residues. The V gene lost 0 bases and the J gene lost 7 bases, with 13 bases spanning the gap. Germline assignment: CDR1 MGHRA and CDR2 YSYEKL.

This clone was detected only a few times. The chain links TRBV18 to TRBJ2-3; 8 bases are a match to TRBD2. The V gene end was trimmed by 2 bases and the J gene end by 1 base; junction bases not matched to a gene: 2. CDR1 and CDR2 (germline): KGHSH, LQKENI. The CDR3 is 15 residues long. CDR3 DNA sequence: TGTGCCAGCTCACCAGCGCGGGAGGGCACAGATACGCAGTATTTT. It translates to CASSPAREGTDTQYF. The full variable domain, with the rest looked up from reference TRBV18 and TRBJ2-3, is NAGVMQNPRHLVRRRGQEARLRCSPMKGHSHVYWYRQLPEEGLKFMVYLQKENIIDESGMPKERFSAEFPKEGPSILRIQQVVRGDSAAYFCASSPAREGTDTQYFGPGTRLTVL.

Comment on this clone: At one boundary the junction diverges from the germline segment, which might be a read error. The V and J genes are TRBV14 and TRBJ2-7, with D tentatively TRBD2 (6 bases). This CDR3 is 16 amino acids long. CDR1 is SGHDN, CDR2 FVKESK, per germline. This chain's CDR3 is CASNQDSGTHSYEQYF. The DNA for the CDR3 is TGTGCCAGCAACCAAGATTCTGGGACTCATTCCTACGAGCAGTACTTC. The whole variable domain, remainder taken from reference TRBV14 and TRBJ2-7, is EAGVTQFPSHSVIEKGQTVTLRCDPISGHDNLYWYRRVMGKEIKFLLHFVKESKQDESGMPNNRFLAERTGGTYSTLKVQPAELEDSGVYFCASNQDSGTHSYEQYFGPGTRLTVT.

The chain is built from TRBV11-2 and TRBJ1-2; the D is unclear. Per germline, CDR1 SGHAT and CDR2 FQNNGV. V gave up 5 bases and J gave up 2 bases, with 6 bases separating them. The CDR3 is 12 amino acids. The CDR3, as DNA: TGTGCCAGCAGCGCGGAAAACTATGGCTACACCTTC. As protein: CASSAENYGYTF.

This clone was counted a few times. The chain links TRBV9 to TRBJ2-7, with 11 bases that match TRBD1. V gave up 0 bases and J gave up 4 bases; unmatched junction bases: 3. The CDR3 contains 15 residues. Germline assignment: CDR1 SGDLS and CDR2 YYNGEE. The CDR3 region is CASSVEGQGGYEQYF. As DNA, the CDR3 is TGTGCCAGCAGCGTAGAGGGACAGGGGGGATACGAGCAGTACTTC.

The V gene is TRBV11-3, the J gene TRBJ2-2; 8 bases are shared with TRBD2. V lost 1 base, J lost 1 base, and 5 bases stayed unmatched. The germline V gene has CDR1 SGHNT and CDR2 YENEEA. The CDR3 is 17 residues long. The CDR3 DNA reads TGTGCCAGCAGCTTAGGGCTAGCGGGCAAGAACACCGGGGAGCTGTTTTTT. This encodes CASSLGLAGKNTGELFF.

The genes are TRBV30 and TRBJ1-6; no clear D gene. The V end was cut by 4 bases, the J end by 2 bases, with 3 bases between. The CDR3 runs to 12 residues. Germline loops: CDR1 GTSNPN, CDR2 SVGIG (reference sequence). CDR3 region: CAWTAYNSPLHF. The DNA for the CDR3 is TGTGCCTGGACGGCCTATAATTCACCCCTCCACTTT. The complete variable domain, with remaining parts taken from reference TRBV30 and TRBJ1-6, reads SQTIHQWPATLVQPVGSPLSLECTVEGTSNPNLYWYRQAAGRGLQLLFYSVGIGQISSEVPQNLSASRPQDRQFILSSKKLLLSDSGFYLCAWTAYNSPLHFGNGTRLTVT.

This chain links TRBV9 with TRBJ2-5, with TRBD2 matching 8 bases. J lost 2 bases, V lost 3 bases, and 3 bases had no gene match. The CDR3 is 14 amino acids. In germline, CDR1 is SGDLS, CDR2 YYNGEE. The CDR3 nucleotides are TGTGCCAGCAGCGCGGGGGGGTGGCAAGAGACCCAGTACTTC. It translates to CASSAGGWQETQYF.

The chain is built from TRBV9 and TRBJ2-3; D is perhaps TRBD1 (5 bases). This CDR3 has 14 residues. Germline CDR1 reads SGDLS; CDR2 reads YYNGEE. The germline V and J ends were trimmed by 2 bases and 3 bases, with 10 bases remaining between them. The CDR3 loop is CASSVRQLTDTQYF. The CDR3 DNA reads TGTGCCAGCAGCGTCCGACAGCTAACAGATACGCAGTATTTT.

The chain recombines TRBV28 with TRBJ1-1, with D hard to call. The V end was cut by 1 base, the J end by 1 base, with 7 bases between. This CDR3 is built from 14 residues. The germline CDR1 and CDR2 sequences are MDHEN and SYDVKM. This chain's CDR3 is CASSLLSWNTEAFF. DNA of the CDR3: TGTGCCAGCAGTTTATTGTCCTGGAACACTGAAGCTTTCTTT.

J is TRBJ1-1 and V is TRBV7-2; possible D gene TRBD1, 5 bases. V was shortened by 5 bases and J by 5 bases, with 15 bases between the two germline ends. The CDR3 sequence is 14 residues long. Germline-derived CDR1 and CDR2 are SGHTA and FQGNSA. CDR3 coding DNA: TGTGCCAGCAGCCCAGGGTTTATGGGAACTGAAGCTTTCTTT. It yields the protein CASSPGFMGTEAFF. Full variable domain (remainder filled in from reference TRBV7-2 and TRBJ1-1): GAGVSQSPSNKVTEKGKDVELRCDPISGHTALYWYRQSLGQGLEFLIYFQGNSAPDKSGLPSDRFSAERTGGSVSTLTIQRTQQEDSAVYLCASSPGFMGTEAFFGQGTRLTVV.